Presented here are 32 T cell receptor beta chains from one specimen sequenced in a study of T cell responses to AZD1222 COVID-19 vaccine. The method was immunoSEQ multiplex PCR; TCRdb's version includes in-frame clones alone and lacks a portion of them. The sample contains some 150,000 clones, over 85% of which appear only once. The sample consisted of peripheral blood, taken 28 days after the second AZD1222 dose. All receptors derive from an adult who received the AZD1222 COVID-19 vaccine.

This clone was picked up one time. The CDR3 here is CASKDRFNQPQHF. Here the CDR3 DNA reads TGTGCCAGCAAAGACAGGTTCAATCAGCCCCAGCATTTT. V usage is TRBV2 and J usage is TRBJ1-5; possible D gene TRBD1, 6 bases. CDR1 and CDR2 (germline): SNHLY, FYNNEI. The CDR3 runs 13 residues. Deletions cut 7 bases from V and 3 bases from J, with 10 bases between.

This clone was observed once. J is TRBJ2-1 and V is TRBV24-1, with a possible D match to TRBD2 (5 bases). Germline V gives CDR1 KGHDR, CDR2 SFDVKD. V lost 4 bases to trimming and J lost 6 bases, with 18 bases between them. This CDR3 comprises 16 residues. The CDR3 DNA reads as TGTGCCACCAGTGAAACTAGATTATCTCTCGGCAATGAGCAGTTCTTC. It codes for CATSETRLSLGNEQFF.

V and J are TRBV5-1 and TRBJ1-1; D may be TRBD1 (6 bases). CDR1 is SGHRS, CDR2 YFSETQ, per germline. V was shortened by 4 bases and J by 5 bases, with 9 bases between the two germline ends. The CDR3 extends over 12 amino acids. CDR3 coding DNA: TGCGCCAGCAGCAAAGGACAGACTGAAGCTTTCTTT. Translated, it gives CASSKGQTEAFF.

The chain has TRBV5-4 and TRBJ1-6; the D gene is possibly TRBD1 (6 bases). The germline V and J ends were trimmed by 0 bases and 9 bases, with 10 bases remaining between them. The length of the CDR3 is 14 residues. The V gene's germline CDR1 is SGHNT and CDR2 YYREEE (reference sequence). The CDR3: CASSLEQGLSPLHF. CDR3 DNA: TGTGCCAGCAGCTTGGAACAGGGACTTTCACCCCTCCACTTT.

The genes are TRBV7-8 and TRBJ2-7, with D maybe TRBD1 (6 bases). The CDR3 has 16 residues. The V gene lost 2 bases and the J gene lost 0 bases, with 14 bases spanning the gap. Germline CDR1 and CDR2: SGHVS and FQNEAQ. This CDR3 reads CASSLFPGQSSYEQYF. The CDR3 region has the DNA TGTGCCAGCAGCTTATTTCCTGGACAGTCCTCCTACGAGCAGTACTTC.

The V and J genes are TRBV4-2 and TRBJ1-2, with D hard to call. V was clipped by 0 bases and J by 3 bases, with 11 bases between them. Per the germline V gene, CDR1 is LGHNA and CDR2 is YNFKEQ. This CDR3 comprises 15 residues. Here the CDR3 reads CASSQEAVRDYGYTF. CDR3 bases: TGTGCCAGCAGCCAAGAAGCGGTGAGGGACTATGGCTACACCTTC.

This clone occurred a few times. The V and J genes are TRBV11-2 and TRBJ2-7; the D is unclear. This CDR3 contains 15 residues. V was trimmed by 1 base and J by 1 base, leaving 11 bases between them. CDR1 is SGHAT, CDR2 FQNNGV, per germline. In DNA, the CDR3 is TGTGCCAGCAGCTTAGTCCCCCTAGGGTCCTACGAGCAGTACTTC. Its protein product is CASSLVPLGSYEQYF.

The chain recombines TRBV4-1 with TRBJ2-7, with 8 positions matching TRBD1. Unmatched junction bases numbered 3, after V lost 2 bases and J lost 3 bases. Per germline, CDR1 MGHRA and CDR2 YSYEKL. The CDR3 loop spans 14 amino acids. The CDR3 reads CASSQTGTGYEQYF. The DNA of the CDR3 is TGCGCCAGCAGCCAAACCGGGACAGGCTACGAGCAGTACTTC.

This clone was detected once. The chain has TRBV5-1 and TRBJ2-7; 8 positions match TRBD2. Germline V gene data show CDR1 as SGHRS and CDR2 as YFSETQ. The CDR3 extends over 16 amino acids. J was trimmed by 3 bases and V by 7 bases; bases with no gene match: 15. The CDR3 coding sequence is TGCGCCAGCTCATCTGGCAGGCGCGGGAGGAGCTACGAGCAGTACTTC. This encodes CASSSGRRGRSYEQYF.

The rearrangement links TRBV7-3 to TRBJ1-1, with TRBD1 as a possible D gene (5 bases). The germline gives CDR1 SGHTA, CDR2 FQGTGA. The CDR3 spans 14 residues. V gave up 5 bases and J gave up 1 base, with 11 bases separating them. CDR3 sequence: CASSRQGGNTEAFF. In nucleotides, the CDR3 is TGTGCCAGCAGCCGTCAGGGTGGGAACACTGAAGCTTTCTTT.

The chain links TRBV4-1 to TRBJ2-3; 11 bases fit TRBD2. J gave up 2 bases and V 1 base, and 8 bases lay outside the gene matches. Germline V gene sequence: CDR1 MGHRA, CDR2 YSYEKL. CDR3 length: 18 residues. This chain's CDR3 is CASSQGGTSGFYTDTQYF. For the CDR3, the DNA is TGCGCCAGCAGCCAAGGGGGGACTAGCGGCTTTTACACAGATACGCAGTATTTT.

V is TRBV5-4 and J is TRBJ2-3, with D maybe TRBD2 (8 bases). In germline, CDR1 is SGHNT, CDR2 YYREEE (reference sequence). CDR3 length: 14 residues. V dropped 6 bases and J dropped 6 bases, with 17 bases sitting between them. DNA for the CDR3: TGTGCCAGCAAGGGGGCGGGAGGAAGCGATACGCAGTATTTT. It specifies CASKGAGGSDTQYF.

This chain uses TRBV7-9 with TRBJ2-7; the match to TRBD2 covers 9 bases. Germline V gene lookup returns CDR1 SEHNR and CDR2 FQNEAQ (reference sequence). The junction had 8 bases not matched to a gene; V was cut back by 5 bases and J by 3 bases. The CDR3 runs 15 residues. The CDR3 DNA reads as TGTGCCAGCAGCCCAATAGCGGGAGAGGTCTACGAGCAGTACTTC. Translating gives CASSPIAGEVYEQYF.

The chain has TRBV9 and TRBJ1-1; D may be TRBD1 (6 bases). This CDR3 is built from 14 residues. Trimming took 3 bases from V and 4 from J, leaving 13 bases between them. Germline CDR1 and CDR2: SGDLS and YYNGEE. The CDR3 spells CASSATGSGTEAFF. The CDR3 DNA reads TGTGCCAGCAGCGCTACAGGGAGCGGCACTGAAGCTTTCTTT.

The J gene is TRBJ2-1, the V gene TRBV21-1; the table's TRBD2 call for D was not verified on the DNA. TRBV21-1 is reported as a pseudogene. CDR3 length: 15 amino acids. CDR3 amino acids: CASSKGTSGDNEQFF. Here the CDR3 DNA reads TGTGCCAGCAGCAAAGGGACTAGCGGCGACAATGAGCAGTTCTTC.

The chain carries TRBV7-3 and TRBJ2-5; TRBD2 agrees at 8 bases. The CDR3 is made up of 15 amino acids. Per the germline V gene, CDR1 is SGHTA and CDR2 is FQGTGA. V lost 2 bases, J lost 5 bases, and 7 bases stayed unmatched. The CDR3: CASSLRAGEEETQYF. CDR3 DNA sequence: TGTGCCAGCAGCTTACGAGCGGGAGAGGAGGAGACCCAGTACTTC.

The chain uses TRBV28 and TRBJ2-3; D possibly corresponds to TRBD2 (6 bases). V lost 8 bases and J 4 bases, leaving 16 bases between the germline ends. CDR3 length equals 14 residues. Germline V gene data show CDR1 as MDHEN and CDR2 as SYDVKM. CDR3 residues: CASRDSSGADTQYF. Here the CDR3 DNA reads TGTGCCAGCCGGGACTCAAGCGGAGCAGATACGCAGTATTTT. Complete variable domain (other parts from reference TRBV28 and TRBJ2-3): DVKVTQSSRYLVKRTGEKVFLECVQDMDHENMFWYRQDPGLGLRLIYFSYDVKMKEKGDIPEGYSVSREKKERFSLILESASTNQTSMYLCASRDSSGADTQYFGPGTRLTVL.

This clone appeared a single time. The V gene is TRBV28, the J gene TRBJ2-7; D assignment may be TRBD1 or TRBD2 (5 bases each). Per the germline V gene, CDR1 is MDHEN and CDR2 is SYDVKM. V was cut by 2 bases and J by 1 base, with 6 bases left in between. The CDR3 extends over 13 amino acids. CDR3 sequence (DNA): TGTGCCAGCAGTTTAGAGGGGTCCTACGAGCAGTACTTC. This gives the protein CASSLEGSYEQYF. Full variable domain (missing parts from reference TRBV28 and TRBJ2-7): DVKVTQSSRYLVKRTGEKVFLECVQDMDHENMFWYRQDPGLGLRLIYFSYDVKMKEKGDIPEGYSVSREKKERFSLILESASTNQTSMYLCASSLEGSYEQYFGPGTRLTVT.

This chain joins TRBV3-1 (or the pseudogene TRBV3-2) and TRBJ2-5; weak D call: TRBD2 (6 bases). CDR1 LGHDT and CDR2 YNNKEL come from the germline V gene (reference sequence). V was clipped by 0 bases and J by 5 bases, with 10 bases between them. The CDR3 consists of 14 residues. CDR3 DNA sequence: TGTGCCAGCAGCCAAGATAGGAGGGAGGAGACCCAGTACTTC. This codes for CASSQDRREETQYF.

The chain is built from TRBV12-3 or TRBV12-4 and TRBJ2-1, with TRBD2 matching 12 bases. The CDR3 has 13 residues. J gave up 10 bases and V 8 bases, and 6 bases lay outside the gene matches. This CDR3 reads CASDLGLAGEQFF. The CDR3 DNA reads as TGTGCCAGCGATTTAGGACTAGCGGGAGAGCAGTTCTTC.

The chain is built from TRBV12-3 or TRBV12-4 and TRBJ1-1; no reliable D call. The CDR3 is 13 residues long. Trimming left V 5 bases short and J 0 bases short, with 7 bases between. The CDR3 reads CASSPYLNTEAFF. Here the CDR3 DNA reads TGTGCCAGCAGTCCGTACCTGAACACTGAAGCTTTCTTT.

J is TRBJ1-1 and V is TRBV13; D not certain. The CDR3 length is 15 residues. Trimming removed 1 base at V and 1 base at J, with 10 bases between. Germline V gene lookup returns CDR1 PRHDT and CDR2 FYEKMQ (reference sequence). CDR3 loop: CASSLVPSTNTEAFF. DNA for the CDR3: TGTGCCAGCAGCTTAGTGCCCTCTACGAACACTGAAGCTTTCTTT.

This sequence joins TRBV29-1 and TRBJ1-1; D not resolved. The V gene lost 4 bases and the J gene lost 1 base, with 13 bases spanning the gap. The CDR3 extends over 14 amino acids. The germline V gene encodes CDR1 SQVTM and CDR2 ANQGSEA. CDR3 region: CSVASSLRNTEAFF. For the CDR3, the DNA is TGCAGCGTTGCGTCTTCGTTGCGGAACACTGAAGCTTTCTTT.

V and J are TRBV7-3 and TRBJ2-2, with D perhaps given as TRBD1 or TRBD2 (6 bases each). CDR3 length: 17 residues. V lost 1 base and J lost 3, with 15 bases in between. Germline CDR1 is SGHTA and CDR2 is FQGTGA. The CDR3 protein is CASSLKGGMKDTGELFF. CDR3 DNA sequence: TGTGCCAGCAGCTTAAAGGGGGGCATGAAGGACACCGGGGAGCTGTTTTTT.

V gene TRBV2 combines with J gene TRBJ2-2; no firm D call. The length of the CDR3 is 14 residues. V was clipped by 7 bases and J by 4 bases, with 13 bases between them. CDR1 is SNHLY and CDR2 is FYNNEI in the germline V gene. CDR3 residues: CASKVEGSTGELFF. For the CDR3, the DNA is TGTGCCAGCAAGGTCGAAGGTAGCACCGGGGAGCTGTTTTTT.

This clone has more than one count but fewer than ten. This chain links TRBV20-1 with TRBJ2-3; tentatively, D is TRBD1 (5 bases). V was clipped by 3 bases and J by 9 bases, with 10 bases between them. Germline CDR1 and CDR2: DFQATT and SNEGSKA (reference sequence). The CDR3 loop spans 11 amino acids. The DNA for the CDR3 is TGCAGTGCTAGGCAGGGCGAAACGCAGTATTTT. Translated: CSARQGETQYF.

V gene TRBV29-1 combines with J gene TRBJ1-1; 8 bases align to TRBD1. Germline lookup yields CDR1 SQVTM and CDR2 ANQGSEA. This CDR3 comprises 12 residues. V gave up 7 bases and J gave up 5 bases; unmatched junction bases: 6. Written as DNA, the CDR3 is TGCAGCGCTAGGACAGGGTGGACTGAAGCTTTCTTT. Residues: CSARTGWTEAFF.

The genes are TRBV19 and TRBJ2-7, with 13 nucleotides matching TRBD2. The V and J ends lost 5 bases and 5 bases, in that order; junction bases with no gene match: 0. CDR3 length: 13 amino acids. Germline V gene sequence: CDR1 LNHDA, CDR2 SQIVND (reference sequence). CDR3 sequence reads: CASSGLAGDEQYF. The DNA for the CDR3 is TGTGCCAGTAGTGGACTAGCGGGAGACGAGCAGTACTTC.

This chain links TRBV19 with TRBJ2-1, with 7 positions matching TRBD1. The germline V gene has CDR1 LNHDA and CDR2 SQIVND (reference sequence). The length of the CDR3 is 13 residues. V was pared by 5 bases and J by 5 bases, with 3 bases of the junction left unmatched. The CDR3 here is CASSQGENNEQFF. The CDR3 region has the DNA TGTGCCAGTAGTCAGGGGGAGAACAATGAGCAGTTCTTC.

The rearrangement uses TRBV27 and TRBJ1-5; D unresolved. This CDR3 has 13 residues. Germline values: CDR1 MNHEY, CDR2 SMNVEV (reference sequence). Trimming shortened V by 6 bases and J by 0 bases, and 6 bases separated the two germline ends. CDR3 amino acids: CASRSYSNQPQHF. DNA of the CDR3: TGTGCCAGCAGAAGTTATAGCAATCAGCCCCAGCATTTT.

The chain employs TRBV9 and TRBJ2-1; D possibly corresponds to TRBD2 (5 bases). V was pared by 0 bases and J by 7 bases, with 14 bases between. The CDR3 is 15 amino acids. Germline CDR1 SGDLS, CDR2 YYNGEE. CDR3 region: CASSVGGFSHNEQFF. For the CDR3, the DNA is TGTGCCAGCAGCGTAGGAGGGTTTTCTCATAATGAGCAGTTCTTC.

The rearrangement links TRBV28 to TRBJ2-7; the match to TRBD1 covers 9 bases. V was clipped by 8 bases and J by 5 bases; unmatched bases: 16. This CDR3 is built from 16 residues. CDR1 is MDHEN and CDR2 is SYDVKM in the germline V gene. The CDR3 nucleotides read TGTGCCAGCTTTCAACAGGGGGCAGCTCATAACCACGAGCAGTACTTC. As protein: CASFQQGAAHNHEQYF. The entire variable domain, with the rest obtained from reference TRBV28 and TRBJ2-7, is as follows: DVKVTQSSRYLVKRTGEKVFLECVQDMDHENMFWYRQDPGLGLRLIYFSYDVKMKEKGDIPEGYSVSREKKERFSLILESASTNQTSMYLCASFQQGAAHNHEQYFGPGTRLTVT.